This T cell receptor beta chain was sequenced in a study of T cell responses to AZD1222 COVID-19 vaccine. Turning to the study itself: Second-dose groups at about 4 or about 12 weeks were pooled. Regarding the study as a whole: Close to half of all spike-specific TCRs reportedly target regions of the variants that are unmutated. Baseline serology detected seropositivity in only six AZD1222 recipients. Repertoires were obtained solely post-peak T cell response.

Worth noting for this clone: Its antigen is unknown.

Assay: immunoSEQ multiplex PCR; the TCRdb copy retains only in-frame clones and omits some. The sample lists about 110,000 clones, 81% seen once, with 4.6% in the top ten. Germline V gene sequence: CDR1 MNHEY, CDR2 SVGAGI. The CDR3 runs 13 residues. J lost 10 bases, V lost 6 bases, and 8 bases had no gene match. This TCR was recovered from an adult in good health. This sequence joins TRBV6-5 and TRBJ1-2; 10 bases are a match to TRBD1. The sequencing used peripheral blood, collected on day 0 of AZD1222 vaccination. CDR3 region: CASRSTGGRDYTF. The CDR3 nucleotides read TGTGCCAGCAGATCGACAGGGGGCAGAGACTACACCTTC.